The source of this TCR beta chain is a study of OX40 agonist ivuxolimab in advanced cancers. Overall study: Patients undergoing dose escalation presented with hepatocellular carcinoma, melanoma, renal cell or head and neck cancer.

TCRdb's copy holds only in-frame clones and misses some; the assay was immunoSEQ multiplex PCR. Here the sample spans 70,000 to 80,000 clones, over 90% being singletons. Autoimmune disease history or systemic immunosuppression disqualified patients. Blood sampling took place at baseline, cycle 4 day 1, and cycle 7 day 1. V was clipped by 2 bases and J by 5 bases; unmatched bases: 11. CDR1 is MNHEY and CDR2 is SMNVEV in the germline V gene (reference sequence). The length of the CDR3 is 17 residues. The sequencing here drew on CD4+ or CD8+ T cells sorted from blood, taken in a trial of the OX40 agonist ivuxolimab. V gene TRBV27 combines with J gene TRBJ2-3; 9 bases are a match to TRBD1. The receptor's source is an adult with an advanced solid tumor such as melanoma, head and neck, liver or kidney cancer. CDR3 sequence reads: CASSLRVRTGALDTQYF. Written as DNA, the CDR3 is TGTGCCAGCAGTTTAAGGGTCCGGACAGGGGCCCTAGATACGCAGTATTTT.